This TCR beta chain stems from a study of cytomegalovirus exposure and HLA in healthy donors. Study-wide points: V- and J-gene trimming of TCR beta was linked (in a later analysis) to a missense DCLRE1C variant.

Deletions cut 3 bases from V and 0 bases from J, with 12 bases between. Germline lookup yields CDR1 SQVTM and CDR2 ANQGSEA. The CDR3 totals 14 residues. Of note for this clone: What it recognizes is unknown.

PCR used 60 Vbeta primers and 13 Jbeta primers. The repertoire was sequenced with immunoSEQ multiplex PCR; TCRdb's copy has only in-frame clones and lacks some. Counted here are some 200,000 clones, 9.5% occurring once; the ten biggest clones make up about 1.2%. Material: PBMCs. The rearrangement links TRBV29-1 to TRBJ2-7; the D gene is possibly TRBD1 (6 bases). The sequence derives from a woman aged 30 to 39 in good health and CMV-seropositive. The CDR3 coding sequence is TGCAGCGTTGAGACGGACAGTGACTCCTACGAGCAGTACTTC. It translates to CSVETDSDSYEQYF.